This T cell receptor (beta chain) was recorded in a study of OX40 agonist ivuxolimab in advanced cancers. Study summary: The group had a mean age of roughly 56 years, ranged from about 20 to 85, and was approximately 81% male. Study-wide results and caveats: Clonal expansion was seen in CD4+ and CD8+ blood T cells by week 6 at 0.1 to 3.0 mg/kg. Expanded peripheral T cells had an undetermined antigen specificity.

Details on this clone: No antigen is known for it.

Drawing of blood for sampling happened at baseline, at cycle 4 day 1, and at cycle 7 day 1. Per the germline V gene, CDR1 is SNHLY and CDR2 is FYNNEI. CDR3 length equals 13 residues. Trimming removed 5 bases from V and 4 bases from J, with 9 bases in between. TCRdb's table, derived via immunoSEQ multiplex PCR, lists solely in-frame clones and lacks some. The sample holds 55,000 to 75,000 clones; 87% are singletons and the top ten take 0.3% to 0.45%. The TCR sequence derives from an adult with an advanced solid tumor such as melanoma, head and neck, liver or kidney cancer. V is TRBV2 and J is TRBJ1-5, with D perhaps matching TRBD1 (5 bases). The sequenced sample was CD4+ or CD8+ T cells sorted from blood, obtained in a trial of the OX40 agonist ivuxolimab. CDR3 residues: CASSPGPNQPQHF. The CDR3 region has the DNA TGTGCCAGCAGTCCGGGGCCGAATCAGCCCCAGCATTTT.